These T cell receptor beta chains were read from a single sample in a study of blood T cells in healthy people across ages. TCRdb recomputed calls from the 5' RACE reads with MiXCR, one row per CDR3 protein. The profile shows about 800,000 distinct CDR3 sequences, around a quarter of them singletons. These data were likewise used in another study, on T cells of mothers and their children.

The source material was blood. The source of these receptors is a boy younger than 18 in good health. CDR3s include the opening cysteine and the closing phenylalanine or tryptophan. D genes are given only for firm matches. Rows give clone size only sometimes, using once, few, many, or a class for an expanded clone.

j_gene: TRBJ1-4
len: 17
abundance: -
v_gene: TRBV2
d_gene: -
CDR3aa: CASSETRDTESNEKLFF
CDR3nt: TGTGCCAGCAGTGAAACCCGGGACACAGAAAGTAATGAAAAACTGTTTTTT

j_gene: TRBJ2-7
len: 15
abundance: -
v_gene: TRBV7-2
d_gene: -
CDR3aa: CASSLGLQTSYEQYF
CDR3nt: TGTGCCAGCAGCTTAGGGTTACAGACTTCCTACGAGCAGTACTTC

j_gene: TRBJ2-7
len: 15
abundance: -
v_gene: TRBV2
d_gene: TRBD1
CDR3aa: CASSLPGQGTYEQYF
CDR3nt: TGTGCCAGCAGTCTCCCGGGACAGGGAACCTACGAGCAGTACTTC

j_gene: TRBJ2-7
len: 16
abundance: few
v_gene: TRBV7-8
d_gene: TRBD1
CDR3aa: CASSLGGTGGSAEQYF
CDR3nt: TGTGCCAGCAGCTTAGGAGGGACAGGGGGCTCTGCCGAGCAGTACTTC

j_gene: TRBJ2-7
len: 15
abundance: many
v_gene: TRBV6-2/TRBV6-3
d_gene: -
CDR3aa: CASSWDLKISYEQYF
CDR3nt: TGTGCCAGCAGTTGGGACTTAAAAATATCCTACGAGCAGTACTTC

j_gene: TRBJ2-7
len: 15
abundance: few
v_gene: TRBV28
d_gene: -
CDR3aa: CASSLSGVRFAEQYF
CDR3nt: TGTGCCAGCAGTTTGTCAGGGGTTCGTTTCGCTGAGCAGTACTTC

j_gene: TRBJ2-3
len: 11
abundance: few
v_gene: TRBV29-1
d_gene: -
CDR3aa: CSVESGDTQYF
CDR3nt: TGCAGCGTTGAGTCCGGGGATACGCAGTATTTT

j_gene: TRBJ1-2
len: 11
abundance: -
v_gene: TRBV7-9
d_gene: -
CDR3aa: CASRGSYGYTF
CDR3nt: TGTGCCAGCCGGGGCAGTTATGGCTACACCTTC

j_gene: TRBJ2-1
len: 14
abundance: -
v_gene: TRBV7-9
d_gene: -
CDR3aa: CASSLVQAYNEQFF
CDR3nt: TGTGCCAGCAGCCTAGTCCAGGCCTACAATGAGCAGTTCTTC

j_gene: TRBJ2-7
len: 14
abundance: -
v_gene: TRBV7-2
d_gene: -
CDR3aa: CASSSRRAGYEQYF
CDR3nt: TGTGCCAGCAGCAGTCGCAGGGCCGGATACGAGCAGTACTTC

j_gene: TRBJ2-5
len: 15
abundance: few
v_gene: TRBV25-1
d_gene: -
CDR3aa: CASSESGRAEETQYF
CDR3nt: TGTGCCAGCAGTGAGTCAGGCAGAGCCGAAGAGACCCAGTACTTC

j_gene: TRBJ2-5
len: 15
abundance: many
v_gene: TRBV7-6
d_gene: -
CDR3aa: CASSLPPIREETQYF
CDR3nt: TGTGCCAGCAGCTTACCCCCCATAAGGGAAGAGACCCAGTACTTC

j_gene: TRBJ2-5
len: 16
abundance: few
v_gene: TRBV27
d_gene: TRBD2
CDR3aa: CASSPRLAGLQETQYF
CDR3nt: TGTGCCAGCAGCCCCAGACTAGCGGGGCTCCAGGAGACCCAGTACTTC

j_gene: TRBJ2-3
len: 14
abundance: -
v_gene: TRBV20-1
d_gene: TRBD1
CDR3aa: CSASGTGGPDTQYF
CDR3nt: TGCAGTGCTAGCGGAACAGGGGGGCCAGATACGCAGTATTTT

j_gene: TRBJ2-1
len: 13
abundance: once
v_gene: TRBV5-1
d_gene: -
CDR3aa: CASSLVPGGEQFF
CDR3nt: TGCGCCAGCAGCTTGGTACCGGGGGGCGAGCAGTTCTTC

j_gene: TRBJ2-1
len: 16
abundance: -
v_gene: TRBV6-5
d_gene: TRBD2
CDR3aa: CASSPRLAGEIDEQFF
CDR3nt: TGTGCCAGCAGCCCTCGACTAGCGGGAGAAATCGATGAGCAGTTCTTC

j_gene: TRBJ1-2
len: 13
abundance: few
v_gene: TRBV2
d_gene: TRBD1
CDR3aa: CASSLLGQGGYTF
CDR3nt: TGTGCCAGCAGCCTATTGGGACAGGGGGGCTACACCTTC

j_gene: TRBJ2-1
len: 15
abundance: -
v_gene: TRBV6-5
d_gene: -
CDR3aa: CASSPTAISYNEQFF
CDR3nt: TGTGCCAGCAGCCCGACAGCAATCTCCTACAATGAGCAGTTCTTC

j_gene: TRBJ2-5
len: 14
abundance: few
v_gene: TRBV14
d_gene: -
CDR3aa: CASSLQDRRETQYF
CDR3nt: TGTGCCAGCAGTCTCCAGGACAGACGGGAGACCCAGTACTTC

j_gene: TRBJ2-1
len: 14
abundance: few
v_gene: TRBV2
d_gene: TRBD2
CDR3aa: CASSVAGLYNEQFF
CDR3nt: TGTGCCAGCAGTGTAGCGGGATTGTACAATGAGCAGTTCTTC

j_gene: TRBJ2-1
len: 16
abundance: -
v_gene: TRBV7-9
d_gene: -
CDR3aa: CASGLVSGAGAHEKFF
CDR3nt: TGTGCCAGCGGCTTAGTATCTGGGGCAGGGGCCCATGAGAAGTTCTTC

j_gene: TRBJ1-2
len: 14
abundance: -
v_gene: TRBV7-9
d_gene: -
CDR3aa: CASSSWDAGDGYTF
CDR3nt: TGTGCCAGCAGCTCCTGGGACGCTGGGGATGGCTACACCTTC

j_gene: TRBJ2-7
len: 16
abundance: -
v_gene: TRBV7-2
d_gene: -
CDR3aa: CASSLAISGTIYEQYF
CDR3nt: TGTGCCAGCAGCTTAGCGATCTCCGGGACAATATACGAGCAGTACTTC

j_gene: TRBJ2-7
len: 15
abundance: few
v_gene: TRBV7-3
d_gene: TRBD1
CDR3aa: CASSTRTGPTYEQYF
CDR3nt: TGTGCCAGCAGCACCAGGACAGGGCCTACCTACGAGCAGTACTTC

j_gene: TRBJ2-5
len: 14
abundance: -
v_gene: TRBV2
d_gene: -
CDR3aa: CASSGGTRQETQYF
CDR3nt: TGTGCCAGCAGTGGGGGGACTCGCCAAGAGACCCAGTACTTC

j_gene: TRBJ2-3
len: 14
abundance: -
v_gene: TRBV11-2
d_gene: -
CDR3aa: CASSLDSRKDTQYF
CDR3nt: TGTGCCAGCAGCTTAGATTCCAGGAAAGATACGCAGTATTTT

j_gene: TRBJ2-7
len: 11
abundance: few
v_gene: TRBV10-3
d_gene: -
CDR3aa: CAISPNYEQYF
CDR3nt: TGTGCCATCAGTCCGAATTACGAGCAGTACTTC

j_gene: TRBJ2-7
len: 14
abundance: -
v_gene: TRBV7-9
d_gene: -
CDR3aa: CASNPSHRPYEQYF
CDR3nt: TGTGCCAGCAACCCGTCCCACAGACCCTACGAGCAGTACTTC

j_gene: TRBJ2-3
len: 16
abundance: -
v_gene: TRBV1
d_gene: -
CDR3aa: CTSSPWGLATTDTQYF
CDR3nt: TGCACCAGCAGCCCCTGGGGGCTAGCGACCACAGATACGCAGTATTTT

j_gene: TRBJ2-7
len: 12
abundance: few
v_gene: TRBV2
d_gene: -
CDR3aa: CASSFDNYEQYF
CDR3nt: TGTGCCAGCAGTTTCGACAACTACGAGCAGTACTTC

j_gene: TRBJ2-1
len: 18
abundance: few
v_gene: TRBV6-2/TRBV6-3
d_gene: TRBD2
CDR3aa: CASRLPTRAGKEDNEQFF
CDR3nt: TGTGCCAGCAGACTCCCGACTCGAGCGGGAAAGGAGGACAATGAGCAGTTCTTC

j_gene: TRBJ2-4
len: 16
abundance: -
v_gene: TRBV4-3
d_gene: -
CDR3aa: CASSQDLTLAKNIQYF
CDR3nt: TGCGCCAGCAGCCAAGATTTGACCTTAGCCAAAAACATTCAGTACTTC

j_gene: TRBJ2-7
len: 14
abundance: -
v_gene: TRBV18
d_gene: -
CDR3aa: CASSAIGPTYEQYF
CDR3nt: TGTGCCAGCTCTGCAATCGGACCAACCTACGAGCAGTACTTC

j_gene: TRBJ2-3
len: 14
abundance: -
v_gene: TRBV5-1
d_gene: -
CDR3aa: CASSPFSPTDTQYF
CDR3nt: TGCGCCAGCAGCCCCTTCTCCCCCACAGATACGCAGTATTTT

j_gene: TRBJ2-7
len: 16
abundance: few
v_gene: TRBV7-3
d_gene: TRBD1
CDR3aa: CASSLIAGTGSYEQYF
CDR3nt: TGTGCCAGCAGCTTAATCGCCGGGACAGGGAGTTACGAGCAGTACTTC

j_gene: TRBJ1-2
len: 15
abundance: -
v_gene: TRBV4-3
d_gene: TRBD1
CDR3aa: CASSQDQGGSYGYTF
CDR3nt: TGCGCCAGCAGCCAAGATCAGGGGGGCTCCTATGGCTACACCTTC

j_gene: TRBJ2-6
len: 15
abundance: few
v_gene: TRBV2
d_gene: -
CDR3aa: CASTRQVPGANVLTF
CDR3nt: TGTGCCAGCACTCGACAGGTGCCTGGGGCCAACGTCCTGACTTTC

j_gene: TRBJ1-2
len: 14
abundance: -
v_gene: TRBV6-5
d_gene: TRBD1
CDR3aa: CASSFTGQGSSYTF
CDR3nt: TGTGCCAGCAGTTTCACGGGACAGGGAAGTAGCTACACCTTC

j_gene: TRBJ2-1
len: 14
abundance: -
v_gene: TRBV20-1
d_gene: -
CDR3aa: CSARGASGVDEQFF
CDR3nt: TGCAGTGCTAGAGGAGCCTCAGGGGTCGATGAGCAGTTCTTC

j_gene: TRBJ2-3
len: 14
abundance: few
v_gene: TRBV2
d_gene: -
CDR3aa: CASLEGLSTDTQYF
CDR3nt: TGTGCCAGCTTAGAGGGCTTATCCACAGATACGCAGTATTTT

j_gene: TRBJ2-1
len: 15
abundance: few
v_gene: TRBV4-3
d_gene: -
CDR3aa: CASSQDGTTYNEQFF
CDR3nt: TGCGCCAGCAGCCAAGATGGGACAACATACAATGAGCAGTTCTTC

j_gene: TRBJ1-5
len: 14
abundance: -
v_gene: TRBV7-9
d_gene: -
CDR3aa: CASSDIISNQPQHF
CDR3nt: TGTGCCAGCAGCGATATAATTAGCAATCAGCCCCAGCATTTT

j_gene: TRBJ1-4
len: 18
abundance: -
v_gene: TRBV3-1
d_gene: TRBD1
CDR3aa: CASSHRTGGSFSNEKLFF
CDR3nt: TGTGCCAGCAGCCACAGAACAGGGGGAAGTTTTAGTAATGAAAAACTGTTTTTT

j_gene: TRBJ1-2
len: 20
abundance: few
v_gene: TRBV6-1
d_gene: TRBD1
CDR3aa: CASRISRWDRDNYVNYGYTF
CDR3nt: TGTGCCAGCAGGATCTCCAGGTGGGACAGGGATAACTACGTAAACTATGGCTACACCTTC

j_gene: TRBJ1-4
len: 16
abundance: -
v_gene: TRBV15
d_gene: -
CDR3aa: CATSREAGATNEKLFF
CDR3nt: TGTGCCACCAGCAGAGAAGCAGGTGCAACTAATGAAAAACTGTTTTTT

j_gene: TRBJ2-2
len: 15
abundance: few
v_gene: TRBV10-3
d_gene: TRBD2
CDR3aa: CAISSAGGPAGELFF
CDR3nt: TGTGCCATCAGTTCAGCGGGAGGGCCTGCCGGGGAGCTGTTTTTT

j_gene: TRBJ2-7
len: 11
abundance: -
v_gene: TRBV28
d_gene: -
CDR3aa: CTSSSTYEQYF
CDR3nt: TGTACCAGCAGCTCGACCTACGAGCAGTACTTC

j_gene: TRBJ2-7
len: 15
abundance: many
v_gene: TRBV27
d_gene: -
CDR3aa: CASSLDREEPYEQYF
CDR3nt: TGTGCCAGCAGTTTAGACAGGGAGGAGCCCTACGAGCAGTACTTC

j_gene: TRBJ2-7
len: 12
abundance: few
v_gene: TRBV7-2
d_gene: -
CDR3aa: CASSFWQGEQYF
CDR3nt: TGTGCCAGCAGCTTTTGGCAGGGCGAGCAGTACTTC

j_gene: TRBJ1-1
len: 9
abundance: -
v_gene: TRBV6-6
d_gene: -
CDR3aa: CASGESAFF
CDR3nt: TGTGCCAGCGGAGAATCAGCTTTCTTT

j_gene: TRBJ1-4
len: 15
abundance: -
v_gene: TRBV12-3/TRBV12-4
d_gene: TRBD1
CDR3aa: CASSPDRATNEKLFF
CDR3nt: TGTGCCAGCAGTCCCGACAGGGCAACTAATGAAAAACTGTTTTTT

j_gene: TRBJ2-7
len: 14
abundance: few
v_gene: TRBV7-2
d_gene: TRBD1
CDR3aa: CASSFGQAAYEQYF
CDR3nt: TGTGCCAGCAGCTTCGGACAGGCTGCCTACGAGCAGTACTTC

j_gene: TRBJ2-4
len: 13
abundance: few
v_gene: TRBV2
d_gene: TRBD2
CDR3aa: CASDGGTKNIQYF
CDR3nt: TGTGCCAGCGACGGGGGGACCAAAAACATTCAGTACTTC

j_gene: TRBJ1-1
len: 14
abundance: -
v_gene: TRBV29-1
d_gene: -
CDR3aa: CSAKGRNWDTEAFF
CDR3nt: TGCAGCGCCAAAGGGCGGAATTGGGACACTGAAGCTTTCTTT

j_gene: TRBJ1-1
len: 15
abundance: few
v_gene: TRBV6-5
d_gene: -
CDR3aa: CASSHQAGFNTEAFF
CDR3nt: TGTGCCAGCAGCCATCAAGCAGGGTTTAACACTGAAGCTTTCTTT